Following are 11 T cell receptor beta chains from one sample sequenced in a study of T-cell memory formation after mild COVID-19. TCRdb passed the 5' RACE reads through MiXCR, listing each CDR3 protein once. Here the sample spans roughly 610,000 distinct CDR3 sequences, around 15% being singletons. The source material was PBMCs or a T cell subset sorted from them (not recorded which). These receptors originate from an adult woman who had mild COVID-19 (a few samples of this study predate the infection). Cell type and time point are not known.

This chain uses TRBV7-2 with TRBJ2-3; perhaps TRBD1 as D (6 bases). The germline V and J ends were trimmed by 4 bases and 3 bases, with 11 bases remaining between them. Germline-derived CDR1 and CDR2 are SGHTA and FQGNSA. The CDR3 length is 14 residues. The CDR3 nucleotides are TGTGCCAGCAGCTATACTAGGGGGACAGATACGCAGTATTTT. This gives the protein CASSYTRGTDTQYF.

This clonotype appeared a few times. The V call is TRBV28, the J call TRBJ2-7; D is uncertain. With 2 bases removed from V and 4 bases from J, the gap between germline ends came to 9 bases. This CDR3 comprises 13 residues. Germline V gives CDR1 MDHEN, CDR2 SYDVKM. For the CDR3, the DNA is TGTGCCAGCAGTTTACCCGGACGGTACGAGCAGTACTTC. Amino acid sequence: CASSLPGRYEQYF.

This clonotype was detected many times. The V and J genes are TRBV29-1 and TRBJ2-1, with D possibly being TRBD1 (6 bases). Germline loops: CDR1 SQVTM, CDR2 ANQGSEA. V lost 5 bases, J lost 8 bases, and 13 bases lay in between. The CDR3 is made up of 12 amino acids. CDR3 loop: CSVTGLRDEQFF. The CDR3 DNA is TGCAGCGTTACAGGGCTCCGGGATGAGCAGTTCTTC.

The chain carries TRBV20-1 and TRBJ2-1, with D maybe TRBD2 (6 bases). Germline CDR1 is DFQATT and CDR2 is SNEGSKA (reference sequence). The V gene lost 6 bases and the J gene lost 8 bases, with 20 bases spanning the gap. The CDR3 covers 14 residues. The DNA of the CDR3 is TGCAGTGCCGGAGGCCTTGCTAGCGCCCATGAGCAGTTCTTC. Translating it yields CSAGGLASAHEQFF.

V and J are TRBV6-5 and TRBJ1-2, with 7 bases fitting TRBD1. The CDR3 sequence is 14 residues long. Germline CDR1 reads MNHEY; CDR2 reads SVGAGI. Trimming removed 0 bases from V and 6 bases from J; junction bases left unmatched: 4. The CDR3 spells CASSYSTGINGYTF. The CDR3 DNA follows: TGTGCCAGCAGTTACTCGACAGGGATCAATGGCTACACCTTC.

The chain employs TRBV20-1 and TRBJ2-1; D possibly corresponds to TRBD2 (5 bases). V gave up 1 base and J gave up 6 bases, with 10 bases separating them. This CDR3 is built from 13 residues. From germline, CDR1 is DFQATT and CDR2 SNEGSKA (reference sequence). In DNA form, the CDR3 reads TGCAGTGCTAGAGTAGCGAATAGCAATGAGCAGTTCTTC. Translation: CSARVANSNEQFF.

This clonotype appeared a few times. The chain is built from TRBV11-3 and TRBJ1-1; D is ambiguous. Germline CDR1 SGHNT, CDR2 YENEEA. Trimming removed 2 bases from V and 7 bases from J, with 11 bases in between. This CDR3 has 13 residues. The CDR3 is CASSLSTFGEAFF. The CDR3, as DNA: TGTGCCAGCAGCTTAAGTACCTTTGGTGAAGCTTTCTTT. Looking up the rest from reference TRBV11-3 and TRBJ1-1 gives the full variable domain: EAGVVQSPRYKIIEKKQPVAFWCNPISGHNTLYWYLQNLGQGPELLIRYENEEAVDDSQLPKDRFSAERLKGVDSTLKIQPAELGDSAVYLCASSLSTFGEAFFGQGTRLTVV.

The rearrangement joins TRBV19 to TRBJ1-1; no clear D gene. This CDR3 comprises 17 residues. Trimming removed 5 bases at V and 0 bases at J, with 19 bases between. CDR1 and CDR2 (germline): LNHDA, SQIVND (reference sequence). The CDR3 nucleotides are TGTGCCAGTAGTTGGCGTAGGTTGCGCGAATTGAACACTGAAGCTTTCTTT. Translation: CASSWRRLRELNTEAFF.

The chain employs TRBV5-4 and TRBJ1-1; 9 nucleotides agree with TRBD1. CDR1 and CDR2 (germline): SGHNT, YYREEE (reference sequence). There are 15 residues in the CDR3. V gave up 4 bases and J gave up 11 bases; unmatched junction bases: 15. CDR3 nucleotides: TGTGCCAGCAGCGGGGGACAGGGCCCCATTCAAGAGGCTTTCTTT. It is translated as CASSGGQGPIQEAFF.

This chain connects TRBV11-2 to TRBJ1-5; D remains ambiguous. The CDR3 is made up of 15 amino acids. Germline lookup yields CDR1 SGHAT and CDR2 FQNNGV. Trimming cost V 3 bases and J 4 bases, with 13 bases left between them. The CDR3 spells CASSLLSGLNQPQHF. As DNA, the CDR3 is TGTGCCAGCAGCTTGTTATCCGGGTTGAATCAGCCCCAGCATTTT.

This clonotype was detected a few times. The chain carries TRBV5-1 and TRBJ1-5; TRBD1 agrees at 7 bases. This CDR3 has 15 amino acids. After removal of 0 bases from V and 4 bases from J, the junction contained 4 bases not matched to a gene. The germline V gene encodes CDR1 SGHRS and CDR2 YFSETQ. The CDR3: CASSLEGARNQPQHF. In DNA form, the CDR3 reads TGCGCCAGCAGCTTGGAGGGGGCGCGGAATCAGCCCCAGCATTTT.